The clone carrying this T cell receptor (beta chain) was seen a few times. No antigen is known for it. The germline V and J ends were trimmed by 0 bases and 8 bases, with 7 bases remaining between them. The germline V gene has CDR1 SGHAT and CDR2 FQNNGV. The CDR3 runs to 12 residues. This sample stems from a study of cytomegalovirus exposure and HLA in healthy donors. Study in general: Of all 360 or so donors who were genotyped, around 79% belonged to the Caucasian-associated ancestry cluster.

Use of 60 Vbeta and 13 Jbeta primers characterized the PCR. The protocol was immunoSEQ multiplex PCR, while the TCRdb copy is restricted to in-frame clones and leaves out a portion. The sample includes about 120,000 clones, over 60% of them seen just once. Study-wide results and limits: Later work found most CMV-associated TCR beta chains apparently HLA-restricted. Reported results showed that the classifier diagnosed cytomegalovirus status with high specificity and sensitivity. The Asian-associated ancestry cluster reportedly had fewer N-insertions than the roughly 670-donor mean in a later analysis.

This TCR was sampled from a middle-aged woman in good health and CMV-seropositive. The sample taken for sequencing was PBMCs. The V call is TRBV11-2, the J call TRBJ1-2; no clear D. CDR3 protein: CASSLEGSGYTF. CDR3 DNA sequence: TGTGCCAGCAGCTTAGAAGGGAGCGGCTACACCTTC.